These 11 T cell receptor beta chains came from one sample sequenced in a study of cytomegalovirus exposure and HLA in healthy donors. The PCR made use of 60 Vbeta and 13 Jbeta primers. Assay used: immunoSEQ multiplex PCR; TCRdb lists only in-frame clones, some missing. The data show 120,000 or so clones, about 73% seen once. Specimen: PBMCs. The receptors derive from a woman in her twenties or thirties in good health and CMV-seronegative.

The V call is TRBV6-1, the J call TRBJ2-7, with D perhaps given as TRBD1 or TRBD2 (5 bases each). The CDR3 consists of 13 residues. Trimming took off 7 bases at V and 0 bases at J, with 10 bases between the two ends. Germline V lookup: CDR1 MNHNS, CDR2 SASEGT. The CDR3, as DNA: TGTGCCAGCATTGAGGGGCCCTCCTACGAGCAGTACTTC. Protein: CASIEGPSYEQYF.

This sequence joins TRBV27 and TRBJ2-7, with TRBD2 as a possible D gene (6 bases). CDR1 and CDR2 (germline): MNHEY, SMNVEV (reference sequence). V was clipped by 5 bases and J by 0 bases, with 14 bases between them. The CDR3 length is 15 residues. In DNA form, the CDR3 reads TGTGCCAGCAGTAAGGGAGGACATAGCTCCTACGAGCAGTACTTC. Translation: CASSKGGHSSYEQYF.

This chain connects TRBV29-1 to TRBJ2-7; TRBD1 aligns across 9 bases. V shed 3 bases, J shed 2 bases, and the junction held 20 bases outside the gene matches. The germline V gene has CDR1 SQVTM and CDR2 ANQGSEA. This CDR3 region has 19 residues. CDR3 residues: CSVEIPGQGNFINTYEQYF. The CDR3, as DNA: TGCAGCGTTGAGATACCGGGACAGGGTAATTTTATCAATACCTACGAGCAGTACTTC.

This chain connects TRBV7-2 to TRBJ1-2, with D possibly being TRBD1 (6 bases). V was trimmed by 1 base and J by 4 bases, leaving 10 bases between them. From germline, CDR1 is SGHTA and CDR2 FQGNSA. The CDR3 is 14 residues long. In DNA, the CDR3 is TGTGCCAGCAGCTTAGAAACAGGGCTCTATGGCTACACCTTC. It specifies CASSLETGLYGYTF.

This clone was seen a few times. The rearrangement joins TRBV4-3 to TRBJ2-1, with D possibly TRBD2 on 5 matching bases. Trimming left V 0 bases short and J 2 bases short, with 11 bases between. The germline CDR1 and CDR2 sequences are LGHNA and YSLEER. The CDR3 sequence is 16 residues long. The CDR3 here is CASSQDFTGTYNEQFF. CDR3 coding DNA: TGCGCCAGCAGCCAAGATTTCACGGGAACCTACAATGAGCAGTTCTTC.

The chain has TRBV7-2 and TRBJ1-3; D not resolved. Trimming shortened V by 5 bases and J by 0 bases, and 11 bases separated the two germline ends. The CDR3 totals 15 residues. Germline-derived CDR1 and CDR2 are SGHTA and FQGNSA. The CDR3 DNA follows: TGTGCCAGCAGCCCACGTCGGGGCTCTGGAAACACCATATATTTT. This codes for CASSPRRGSGNTIYF. Combining the CDR3 with reference TRBV7-2 and TRBJ1-3 gives the whole variable domain GAGVSQSPSNKVTEKGKDVELRCDPISGHTALYWYRQSLGQGLEFLIYFQGNSAPDKSGLPSDRFSAERTGGSVSTLTIQRTQQEDSAVYLCASSPRRGSGNTIYFGEGSWLTVV.

This chain joins TRBV15 and TRBJ2-5, with 9 bases fitting TRBD1. The trim removed 5 bases at V and 9 bases at J, leaving 7 bases unmatched. The CDR3 totals 13 residues. CDR1 LNHNV and CDR2 YYDKDF come from the germline V gene (reference sequence). Written as DNA, the CDR3 is TGTGCCACCAGCGGGGGACAGGGCCTGGCCCAGTACTTC. Amino acid sequence: CATSGGQGLAQYF.

The chain has TRBV4-3 and TRBJ1-4, with 7 bases lining up with TRBD1. The ends lost 0 bases at V and 0 bases at J; junction bases unmatched: 4. From germline, CDR1 is LGHNA and CDR2 YSLEER. There are 17 residues in the CDR3. CDR3 sequence: CASSQDYRGTTNEKLFF. The CDR3 nucleotides read TGCGCCAGCAGCCAAGATTACAGGGGAACAACTAATGAAAAACTGTTTTTT.

V is TRBV4-1 and J is TRBJ1-1; 8 bases map to TRBD1. Per the germline V gene, CDR1 is MGHRA and CDR2 is YSYEKL. Trimming took 1 base from V and 2 from J; bases not matched to a gene: 6. This CDR3 is 16 amino acids long. The chain's CDR3 is CASSQARGLLNTEAFF. The DNA for the CDR3 is TGCGCCAGCAGCCAAGCCAGGGGGCTATTAAACACTGAAGCTTTCTTT.

This chain uses TRBV6-5 with TRBJ2-5; TRBD1 is a possible D gene (5 bases). Germline V gene sequence: CDR1 MNHEY, CDR2 SVGAGI. V was cut by 6 bases and J by 2 bases, with 10 bases left in between. The CDR3 is 13 residues long. DNA of the CDR3: TGTGCCAGCAGGGAGACAGTACAAGAGACCCAGTACTTC. Its protein is CASRETVQETQYF.

V usage is TRBV9 and J usage is TRBJ2-7; 11 bases map to TRBD1. CDR1 SGDLS and CDR2 YYNGEE come from the germline V gene. The CDR3 consists of 15 residues. J was trimmed by 2 bases and V by 4 bases; bases with no gene match: 5. CDR3 loop: CASSFGTGGAYEQYF. The DNA for the CDR3 is TGTGCCAGCAGCTTCGGGACAGGGGGGGCCTACGAGCAGTACTTC.